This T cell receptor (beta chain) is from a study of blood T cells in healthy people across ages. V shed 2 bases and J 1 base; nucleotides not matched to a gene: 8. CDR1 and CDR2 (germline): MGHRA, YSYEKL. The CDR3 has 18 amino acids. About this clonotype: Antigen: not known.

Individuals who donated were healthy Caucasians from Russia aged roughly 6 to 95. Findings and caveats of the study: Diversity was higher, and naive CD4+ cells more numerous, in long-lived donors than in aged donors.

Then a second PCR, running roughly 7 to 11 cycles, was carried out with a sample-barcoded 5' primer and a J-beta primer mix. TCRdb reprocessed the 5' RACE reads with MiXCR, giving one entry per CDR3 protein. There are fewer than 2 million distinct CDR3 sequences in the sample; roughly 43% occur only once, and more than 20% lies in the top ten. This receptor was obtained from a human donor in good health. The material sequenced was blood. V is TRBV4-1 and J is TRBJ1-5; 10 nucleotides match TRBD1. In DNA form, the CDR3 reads TGCGCCAGCAGCCAACGGGACAGGGGAGGATCAAGCAATCAGCCCCAGCATTTT. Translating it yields CASSQRDRGGSSNQPQHF.